The clone carrying this T cell receptor beta chain occurred a few times. This sample is part of a study of regulatory T cells in long-lasting Graves disease. CDR3 length: 18 amino acids. The V gene's germline CDR1 is GTSNPN and CDR2 SVGIG (reference sequence). Trimming took 3 bases from V and 3 from J; bases not matched to a gene: 18. Investigators prepared the TCR beta libraries by applying iRepertoire HTBI primers and Arm-PCR of CDR3 regions. TCRdb ran MiXCR on the multiplex PCR reads and lists one entry per CDR3 protein. The sample has 550,000 to 700,000 distinct CDR3 sequences; about 16% are singletons. Time point specified: newly diagnosed GD, antithyroid drugs for less than 3 months. PBMCs were the source of the RNA used for TCR sequencing. A volume of roughly 8.4 milliliters of peripheral blood was collected in EDTA tubes. These data also featured in a second study, about T cells in Graves' hyperthyroidism and ophthalmopathy. From that second work: In making diagnoses, clinical symptoms, serum thyroxine and TRAb, thyroid ultrasound and orbital computed tomography were all used. First-round RT-PCR targeting the TCR CDR3 was performed with the HTBI primer set. The model forecast ophthalmopathy, anticipating it by a median approximately 6.1 months before onset.

This clonotype originated in a man aged 18 to 29 with Graves disease. The chain employs TRBV30 and TRBJ2-3, with TRBD2 matching 7 bases. The sequencing here drew on peripheral blood mononuclear cells (PBMCs), taken at new diagnosis, from a patient treated with antithyroid drugs. The CDR3 DNA reads as TGTGCCTGGAGCGGGTACGGGACTAATCTTTTGGTAACAGATACGCAGTATTTT. Translating it yields CAWSGYGTNLLVTDTQYF.